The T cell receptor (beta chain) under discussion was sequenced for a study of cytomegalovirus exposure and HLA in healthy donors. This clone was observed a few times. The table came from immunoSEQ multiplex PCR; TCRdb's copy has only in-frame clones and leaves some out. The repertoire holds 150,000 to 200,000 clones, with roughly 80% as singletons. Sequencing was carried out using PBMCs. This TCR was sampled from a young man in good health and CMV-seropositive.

CDR3 protein: CASSPSGDPLYEQYF. CDR3 coding DNA: TGTGCCAGCTCACCATCGGGGGACCCGCTCTACGAGCAGTACTTC. This chain joins TRBV18 and TRBJ2-7; a possible D gene is TRBD2 (6 bases). V shed 2 bases and J shed 3 bases, with 14 bases lying between them. CDR1 and CDR2 from the germline V gene are KGHSH and LQKENI. This CDR3 contains 15 residues.